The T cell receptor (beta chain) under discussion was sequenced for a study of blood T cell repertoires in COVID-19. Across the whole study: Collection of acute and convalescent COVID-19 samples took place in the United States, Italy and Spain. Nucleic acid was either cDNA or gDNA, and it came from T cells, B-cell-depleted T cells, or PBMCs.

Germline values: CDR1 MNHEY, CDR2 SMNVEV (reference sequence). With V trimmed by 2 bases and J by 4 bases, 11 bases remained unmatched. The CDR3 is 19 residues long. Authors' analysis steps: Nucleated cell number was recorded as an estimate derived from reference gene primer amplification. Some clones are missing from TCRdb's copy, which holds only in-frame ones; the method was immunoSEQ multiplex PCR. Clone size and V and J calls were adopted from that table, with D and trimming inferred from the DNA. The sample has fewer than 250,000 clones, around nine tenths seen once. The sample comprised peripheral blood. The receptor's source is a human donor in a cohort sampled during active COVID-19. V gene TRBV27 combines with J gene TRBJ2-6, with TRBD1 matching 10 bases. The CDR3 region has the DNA TGTGCCAGCAGTTTAAGGCCCACCGGGACAGGGGTCGGGGCCAACGTCCTGACTTTC. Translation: CASSLRPTGTGVGANVLTF.